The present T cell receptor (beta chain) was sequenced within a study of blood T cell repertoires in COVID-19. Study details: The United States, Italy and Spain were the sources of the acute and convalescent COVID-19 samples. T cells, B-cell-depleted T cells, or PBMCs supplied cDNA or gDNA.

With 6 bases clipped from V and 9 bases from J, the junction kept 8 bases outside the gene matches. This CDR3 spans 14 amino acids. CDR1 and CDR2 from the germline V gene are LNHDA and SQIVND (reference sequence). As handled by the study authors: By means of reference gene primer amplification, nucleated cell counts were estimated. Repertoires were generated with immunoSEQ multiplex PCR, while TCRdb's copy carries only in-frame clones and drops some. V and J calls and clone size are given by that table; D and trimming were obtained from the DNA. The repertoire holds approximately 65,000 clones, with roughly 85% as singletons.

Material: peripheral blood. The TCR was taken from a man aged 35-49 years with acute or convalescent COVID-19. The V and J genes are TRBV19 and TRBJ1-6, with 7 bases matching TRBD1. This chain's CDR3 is CASSPTGESSPLHF. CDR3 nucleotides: TGTGCCAGTAGCCCAACAGGGGAGAGTTCACCCCTCCACTTT.